Each of the 15 T cell receptor beta chains below was sequenced from the same sample in a study of blood T cells in healthy people across ages. PCR was performed a second time for about 6 to 12 cycles using a sample-barcoded 5' primer and a J-beta primer mix. One entry per CDR3 protein results from TCRdb running MiXCR on the 5' RACE reads. The data hold 800,000 or so distinct CDR3 sequences, with about half observed a single time. Sequencing was done on a sample of blood. The receptors here all came from an elderly man in good health.

In its sample, this clonotype was seen a few times. This rearrangement joins TRBV5-1 to TRBJ2-3; TRBD2 aligns across 13 bases. The CDR3 length is 17 residues. The trim removed 4 bases at V and 4 bases at J, leaving 9 bases unmatched. Germline CDR1 SGHRS, CDR2 YFSETQ. The CDR3 loop is CASSPWTSGSVPDTQYF. The CDR3 DNA is TGCGCCAGCAGCCCGTGGACTAGCGGGAGTGTTCCAGATACGCAGTATTTT.

The chain couples TRBV2 to TRBJ2-4; D is possibly TRBD1 (5 bases). With the DNA end fitting TRBJ2-7 better, the J assignment may be wrong. The CDR3 has 13 residues. Germline lookup yields CDR1 SNHLY and CDR2 FYNNEI. The CDR3 protein is CASTRDSAYEQYF. In nucleotides, the CDR3 is TGTGCCAGCACTCGTGACAGCGCCTACGAGCAGTACTTC.

This clonotype was seen only a few times. J is TRBJ2-3 and V is TRBV6-1, with 7 bases matching TRBD1. CDR1 is MNHNS and CDR2 is SASEGT in the germline V gene. CDR3 length: 15 residues. V shed 4 bases and J 0 bases; nucleotides not matched to a gene: 4. CDR3 coding DNA: TGTGCCAGCAGTGGGGGGACAGTCAGCACAGATACGCAGTATTTT. The encoded protein is CASSGGTVSTDTQYF.

The chain recombines TRBV28 with TRBJ2-3, with D unclear. The CDR3 consists of 17 residues. V was shortened by 8 bases and J by 7 bases, with 28 bases between the two germline ends. Germline CDR1 reads MDHEN; CDR2 reads SYDVKM. CDR3 loop: CASGSVGLALSPHTQYF. In DNA form, the CDR3 reads TGTGCCAGCGGTTCAGTCGGCCTTGCCCTCTCACCTCATACGCAGTATTTT. Variable domain in full (rest from reference TRBV28 and TRBJ2-3): DVKVTQSSRYLVKRTGEKVFLECVQDMDHENMFWYRQDPGLGLRLIYFSYDVKMKEKGDIPEGYSVSREKKERFSLILESASTNQTSMYLCASGSVGLALSPHTQYFGPGTRLTVL.

The chain joins TRBV28 to TRBJ1-4; 9 bases fit TRBD1. Germline CDR1 is MDHEN and CDR2 is SYDVKM. With 7 bases clipped from V and 8 bases from J, the junction kept 11 bases outside the gene matches. The CDR3 runs 15 residues. The DNA for the CDR3 is TGTGCCAGCACCGGGGACAGGGTTTTCGGAGAAAAACTGTTTTTT. Translating it yields CASTGDRVFGEKLFF. Supplemented by reference TRBV28 and TRBJ1-4, the full variable domain reads DVKVTQSSRYLVKRTGEKVFLECVQDMDHENMFWYRQDPGLGLRLIYFSYDVKMKEKGDIPEGYSVSREKKERFSLILESASTNQTSMYLCASTGDRVFGEKLFFGSGTQLSVL.

As for this clonotype: An end of the junction differs from the germline gene, which may be a read error. Here the CDR3 DNA reads TGCGCCGGCAGCCAAGATCAGACTAATGAAAAACTGTTTTTT. Translated, it gives CAGSQDQTNEKLFF. The V call is TRBV4-3, the J call TRBJ1-4; no reliable D call. Germline V gene lookup returns CDR1 LGHNA and CDR2 YSLEER. The CDR3 has 14 amino acids.

This chain joins TRBV3-1 and TRBJ1-3, with 7 bases aligning to TRBD1. Losses at the gene ends were 5 bases for V and 8 bases for J; bases not matched to a gene: 12. CDR3 size: 15 residues. Per germline, CDR1 LGHDT and CDR2 YNNKEL (reference sequence). CDR3 nucleotides: TGTGCCAGCAGCTCCCGACAGGGAGGGAGGGACACCATATATTTT. Residues: CASSSRQGGRDTIYF. The entire variable domain, with the rest obtained from reference TRBV3-1 and TRBJ1-3, is as follows: DTAVSQTPKYLVTQMGNDKSIKCEQNLGHDTMYWYKQDSKKFLKIMFSYNNKELIINETVPNRFSPKSPDKAHLNLHINSLELGDSAVYFCASSSRQGGRDTIYFGEGSWLTVV.

This clonotype was detected once. The chain links TRBV27 to TRBJ1-4; TRBD1 agrees at 7 bases. J lost 8 bases, V lost 6 bases, and 9 bases had no gene match. Looked up from germline, CDR1 is MNHEY and CDR2 is SMNVEV (reference sequence). This CDR3 has 14 residues. This CDR3 is CASRDRSRGEKLFF. CDR3 nucleotides: TGTGCCAGCAGGGACAGGTCCCGGGGGGAAAAACTGTTTTTT.

This clonotype appeared many times. The rearrangement joins TRBV12-3 or TRBV12-4 to TRBJ2-5; unclear D gene. This CDR3 is built from 15 residues. V dropped 2 bases and J dropped 1 base, with 11 bases sitting between them. The DNA for the CDR3 is TGTGCCAGCAGTTTACGGTTCCGTATCCAAGAGACCCAGTACTTC. Its translation is CASSLRFRIQETQYF.

The chain has TRBV20-1 and TRBJ2-3; weak D call: TRBD2 (6 bases). The CDR3 length is 14 residues. Between the trimmed V and J ends, which lost 3 bases and 2 bases, there was a span of 12 bases. Germline V CDR1 and CDR2: DFQATT, SNEGSKA (reference sequence). The CDR3 spells CSASASVYTDTQYF. Here the CDR3 DNA reads TGCAGTGCTAGCGCTAGCGTTTACACAGATACGCAGTATTTT.

The chain uses TRBV7-2 and TRBJ2-1, with 9 positions matching TRBD2. V shed 2 bases and J 10 bases; nucleotides not matched to a gene: 3. CDR1 and CDR2 (germline): SGHTA, FQGNSA. The CDR3 loop spans 13 amino acids. The CDR3 DNA sequence: TGTGCCAGCAGCTTACAGCTAGCGGGGGAGCAGTTCTTC. It translates to CASSLQLAGEQFF. The complete variable domain, with remaining parts taken from reference TRBV7-2 and TRBJ2-1, reads GAGVSQSPSNKVTEKGKDVELRCDPISGHTALYWYRQSLGQGLEFLIYFQGNSAPDKSGLPSDRFSAERTGGSVSTLTIQRTQQEDSAVYLCASSLQLAGEQFFGPGTRLTVL.

Notes on this clonotype: A much more abundant neighbour one base away suggests this may be a read error. J is TRBJ2-5 and V is TRBV6-5; weak D call: TRBD2 (6 bases). This CDR3 has 14 amino acids. The V end lost 2 bases, the J end lost 11 bases, and 18 bases lay between the germline ends. CDR1 is MNHEY, CDR2 SVGAGI, per germline. The CDR3 coding sequence is TGTGCCAGCAGTTACAGGGGAGGTTTCAATGAGCAGTACTTC. Its translation is CASSYRGGFNEQYF.

This clonotype showed up many times. The chain is built from TRBV24-1 and TRBJ2-3; 9 nucleotides line up with TRBD1. The junction had 14 bases not matched to a gene; V was cut back by 4 bases and J by 4 bases. The germline CDR1 and CDR2 sequences are KGHDR and SFDVKD. This CDR3 comprises 18 residues. CDR3 nucleotides: TGTGCCACCAGTGACTCGCTCGGACAGGGGCTTGGGGCAGATACGCAGTATTTT. Encoded protein: CATSDSLGQGLGADTQYF.

This chain connects TRBV4-2 to TRBJ2-2; 7 nucleotides align to TRBD2. The V gene end was trimmed by 0 bases and the J gene end by 5 bases; junction bases not matched to a gene: 0. This CDR3 is built from 14 residues. CDR1 is LGHNA, CDR2 YNFKEQ, per germline. CDR3 DNA sequence: TGTGCCAGCAGCCAAGAGGGGGGGACCGGGGAGCTGTTTTTT. Residues: CASSQEGGTGELFF.

The gene calls are TRBV11-3 and TRBJ2-3, with D hard to call. The V end lost 9 bases, the J end lost 1 base, and 14 bases lay between the germline ends. The CDR3 covers 14 residues. In germline, CDR1 is SGHNT, CDR2 YENEEA. The CDR3: CASRRTSRTDTQYF. For the CDR3, the DNA is TGTGCCAGTAGAAGGACGTCGCGCACAGATACGCAGTATTTT.